This T cell receptor beta chain derives from a study of identical twins. General study findings and limits: Invariant MAIT and iNKT cells are populations that could partly confound zero-insertion analyses.

This clonotype came up a few times. What it binds is unknown. TCRdb re-derived calls from the 5' RACE reads in MiXCR, one entry per CDR3 protein. The sample yields around 680,000 distinct CDR3 sequences, 8.6% seen once. These records were also assigned to another study, of yellow fever vaccine responses in identical twins.

Sequencing used PBMCs. The TCR sequence derives from a woman in her late teens or twenties in good health.

The CDR3 coding sequence is TGTGCCAGCAGCCAAGATACGGGGGCAGCCGCAAGAACCGGGGAGCTGTTTTTT. Its protein is CASSQDTGAAARTGELFF. The J gene is TRBJ2-2, the V gene TRBV4-2, with D perhaps TRBD1 or TRBD2 (6 bases each). Germline V gene lookup returns CDR1 LGHNA and CDR2 YNFKEQ. CDR3 length: 18 amino acids. Trimming pared 0 bases from V and 5 bases from J, leaving 19 bases between.